This record covers a single T cell receptor beta chain. The antigen is undetermined. The sample belongs to a study of response to subunit inactivated influenza vaccine. Study-wide findings and caveats: Researchers suggested that each seasonal influenza vaccination recruits few new T cells.

This CDR3 has 17 residues. V lost 4 bases, J lost 1 base, and 9 bases stayed unmatched. Germline V CDR1 and CDR2: SGHRS, YFSETQ. TCRdb fed the RT-PCR reads into MiXCR, producing one record per CDR3 protein. Among 650,000 to 800,000 distinct CDR3 sequences listed, roughly 18% were seen once. The gene calls are TRBV5-1 and TRBJ2-2; 8 nucleotides agree with TRBD1. The material sequenced was PBMCs from blood, taken 5 days after vaccination. This sequence originates from a man aged 45-60 years who received an inactivated influenza vaccine. CDR3 sequence: CASSIRPGTGNTGELFF. The CDR3, as DNA: TGCGCCAGCAGCATACGCCCCGGGACAGGGAACACCGGGGAGCTGTTTTTT.